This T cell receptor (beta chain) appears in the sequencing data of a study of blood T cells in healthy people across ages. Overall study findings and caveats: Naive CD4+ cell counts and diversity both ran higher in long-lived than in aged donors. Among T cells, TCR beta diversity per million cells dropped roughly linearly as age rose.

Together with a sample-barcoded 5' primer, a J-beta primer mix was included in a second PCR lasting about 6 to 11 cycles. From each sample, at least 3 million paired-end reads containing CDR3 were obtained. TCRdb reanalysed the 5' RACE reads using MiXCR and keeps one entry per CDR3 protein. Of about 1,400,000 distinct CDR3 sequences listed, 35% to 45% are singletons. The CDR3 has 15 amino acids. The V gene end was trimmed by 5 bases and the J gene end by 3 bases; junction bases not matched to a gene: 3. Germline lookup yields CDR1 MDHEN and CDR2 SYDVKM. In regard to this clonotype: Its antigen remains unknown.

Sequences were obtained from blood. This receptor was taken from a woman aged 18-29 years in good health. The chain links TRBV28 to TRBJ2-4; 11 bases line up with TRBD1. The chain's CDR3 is CASSTGTGGKNIQYF. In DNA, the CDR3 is TGTGCCAGCAGTACAGGGACAGGGGGCAAAAACATTCAGTACTTC.